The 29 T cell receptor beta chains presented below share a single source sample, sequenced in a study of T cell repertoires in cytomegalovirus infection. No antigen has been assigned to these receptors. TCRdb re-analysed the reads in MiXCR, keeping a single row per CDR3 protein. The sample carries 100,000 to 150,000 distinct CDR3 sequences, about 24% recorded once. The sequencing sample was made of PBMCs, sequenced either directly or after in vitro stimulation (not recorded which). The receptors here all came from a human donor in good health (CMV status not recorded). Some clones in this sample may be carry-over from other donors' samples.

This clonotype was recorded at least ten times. The CDR3, as DNA: TGTGCCAGCAGCCCCCGACAGGCCAATGAGCAGTTCTTC. The encoded protein is CASSPRQANEQFF. V is TRBV11-3 and J is TRBJ2-1; the D gene is possibly TRBD1 (6 bases). Deletions cut 5 bases from V and 6 bases from J, with 11 bases between. The germline V gene has CDR1 SGHNT and CDR2 YENEEA. The CDR3 is 13 amino acids.

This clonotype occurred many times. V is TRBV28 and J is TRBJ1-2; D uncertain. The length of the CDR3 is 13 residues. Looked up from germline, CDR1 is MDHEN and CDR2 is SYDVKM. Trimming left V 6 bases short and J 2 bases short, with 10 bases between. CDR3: CASRKTANYGYTF. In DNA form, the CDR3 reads TGTGCCAGCAGAAAAACGGCAAACTATGGCTACACCTTC.

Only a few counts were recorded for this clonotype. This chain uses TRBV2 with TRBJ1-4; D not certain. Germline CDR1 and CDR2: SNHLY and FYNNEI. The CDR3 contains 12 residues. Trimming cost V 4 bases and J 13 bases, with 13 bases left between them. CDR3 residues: CASSAAQAPLFF. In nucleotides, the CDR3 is TGTGCCAGCAGTGCCGCCCAGGCTCCACTGTTTTTT.

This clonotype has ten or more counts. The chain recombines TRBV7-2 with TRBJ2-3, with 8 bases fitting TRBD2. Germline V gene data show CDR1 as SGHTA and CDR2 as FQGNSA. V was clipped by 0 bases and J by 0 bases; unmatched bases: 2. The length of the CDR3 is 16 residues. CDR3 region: CASSLASGVSTDTQYF. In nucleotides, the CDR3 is TGTGCCAGCAGCTTAGCTAGCGGGGTTAGCACAGATACGCAGTATTTT.

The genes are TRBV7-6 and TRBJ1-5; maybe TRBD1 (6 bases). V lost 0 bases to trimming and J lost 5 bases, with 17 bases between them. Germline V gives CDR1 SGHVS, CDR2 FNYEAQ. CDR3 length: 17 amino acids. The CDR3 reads CASSLALSGGADQPQHF. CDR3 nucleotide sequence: TGTGCCAGCAGCTTAGCTCTATCGGGGGGGGCCGATCAGCCCCAGCATTTT.

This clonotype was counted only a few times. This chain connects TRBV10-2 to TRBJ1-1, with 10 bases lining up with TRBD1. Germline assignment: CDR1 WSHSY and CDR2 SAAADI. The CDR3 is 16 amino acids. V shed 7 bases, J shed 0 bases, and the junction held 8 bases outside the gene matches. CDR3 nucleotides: TGCGCCAGCATCACCGGGGACAGGGGCATGAACACTGAAGCTTTCTTT. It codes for CASITGDRGMNTEAFF.

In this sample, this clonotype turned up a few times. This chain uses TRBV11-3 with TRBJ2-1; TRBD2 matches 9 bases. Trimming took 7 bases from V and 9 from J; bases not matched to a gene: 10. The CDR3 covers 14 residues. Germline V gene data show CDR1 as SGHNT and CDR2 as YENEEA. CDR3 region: CASTLLAGISEQFF. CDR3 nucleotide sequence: TGTGCCAGCACTCTGCTAGCGGGAATTAGTGAGCAGTTCTTC.

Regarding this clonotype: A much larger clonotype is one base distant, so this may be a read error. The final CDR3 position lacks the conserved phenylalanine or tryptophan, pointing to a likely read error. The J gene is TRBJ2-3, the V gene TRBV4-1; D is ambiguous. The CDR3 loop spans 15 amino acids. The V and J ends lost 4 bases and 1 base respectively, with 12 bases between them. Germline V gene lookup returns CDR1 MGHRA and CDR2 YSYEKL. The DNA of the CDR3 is TGCGCCAGCAGCCTGACGGTAGAGGGCACAGATACGCAGTATCTT. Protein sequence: CASSLTVEGTDTQYL.

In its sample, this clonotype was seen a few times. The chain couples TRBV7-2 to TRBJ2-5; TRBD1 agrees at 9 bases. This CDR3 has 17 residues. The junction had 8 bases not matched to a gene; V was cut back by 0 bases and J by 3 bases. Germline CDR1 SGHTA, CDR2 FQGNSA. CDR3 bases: TGTGCCAGCAGCTTAGCTGAGTGGAGGACAGGGGAAGAGACCCAGTACTTC. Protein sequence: CASSLAEWRTGEETQYF.

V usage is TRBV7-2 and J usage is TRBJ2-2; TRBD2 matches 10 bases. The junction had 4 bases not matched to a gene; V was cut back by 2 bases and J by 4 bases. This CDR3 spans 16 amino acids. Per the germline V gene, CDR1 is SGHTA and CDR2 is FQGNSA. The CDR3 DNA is TGTGCCAGCAGCTTACGGCTAGCGGGAGCCACCGGGGAGCTGTTTTTT. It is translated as CASSLRLAGATGELFF.

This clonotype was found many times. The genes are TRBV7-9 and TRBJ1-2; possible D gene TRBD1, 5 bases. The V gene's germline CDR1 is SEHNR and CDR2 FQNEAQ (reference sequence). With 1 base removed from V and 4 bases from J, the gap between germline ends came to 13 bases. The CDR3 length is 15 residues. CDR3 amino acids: CASSLGIAGSYGYTF. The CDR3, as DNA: TGTGCCAGCAGCTTAGGCATCGCAGGGAGCTATGGCTACACCTTC.

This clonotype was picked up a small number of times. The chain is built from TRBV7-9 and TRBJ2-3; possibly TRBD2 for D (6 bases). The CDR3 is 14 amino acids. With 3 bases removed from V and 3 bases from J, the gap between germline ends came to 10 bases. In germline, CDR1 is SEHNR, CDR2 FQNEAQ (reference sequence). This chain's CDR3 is CASSFSSVTDTQYF. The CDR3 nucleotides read TGTGCCAGCAGCTTCTCTAGCGTGACAGATACGCAGTATTTT.

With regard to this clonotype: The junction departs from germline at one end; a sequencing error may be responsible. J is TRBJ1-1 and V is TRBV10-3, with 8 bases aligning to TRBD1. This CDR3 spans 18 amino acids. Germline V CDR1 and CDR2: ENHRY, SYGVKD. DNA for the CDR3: TGTCCCATCAGTGACAGGACAGGGACCGGGGGGAAAAACACTGAAGCTTTCTTT. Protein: CPISDRTGTGGKNTEAFF.

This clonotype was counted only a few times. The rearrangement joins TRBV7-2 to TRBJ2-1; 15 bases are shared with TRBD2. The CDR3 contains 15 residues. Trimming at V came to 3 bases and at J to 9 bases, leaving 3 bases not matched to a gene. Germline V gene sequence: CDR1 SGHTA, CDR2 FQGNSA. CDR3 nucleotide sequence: TGTGCCAGCAGCTTGGGACTAGCGGGAGGCACTGAGCAGTTCTTC. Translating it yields CASSLGLAGGTEQFF. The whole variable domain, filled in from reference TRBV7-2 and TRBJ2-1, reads GAGVSQSPSNKVTEKGKDVELRCDPISGHTALYWYRQSLGQGLEFLIYFQGNSAPDKSGLPSDRFSAERTGGSVSTLTIQRTQQEDSAVYLCASSLGLAGGTEQFFGPGTRLTVL.

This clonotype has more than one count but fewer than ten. In DNA, the CDR3 is TGTGCCAGCAGTTACGAGGGAAATCAGCCCCAGCATTTT. It codes for CASSYEGNQPQHF. The chain uses TRBV6-2 or TRBV6-3 and TRBJ1-5; D not certain. The CDR3 is made up of 13 amino acids. Trimming pared 2 bases from V and 4 bases from J, leaving 6 bases between. Germline V lookup: CDR1 MNHEY, CDR2 SVGEGT.

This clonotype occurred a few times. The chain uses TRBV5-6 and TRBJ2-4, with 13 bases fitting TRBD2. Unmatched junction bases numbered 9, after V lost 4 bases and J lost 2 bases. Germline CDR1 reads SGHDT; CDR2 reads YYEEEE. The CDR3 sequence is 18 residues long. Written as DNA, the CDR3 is TGTGCCAGCAGCCCCCGAGGACTAGCGGGAGTTTCCAAAAACATTCAGTACTTC. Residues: CASSPRGLAGVSKNIQYF. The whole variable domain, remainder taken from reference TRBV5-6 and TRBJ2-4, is DAGVTQSPTHLIKTRGQQVTLRCSPKSGHDTVSWYQQALGQGPQFIFQYYEEEERQRGNFPDRFSGHQFPNYSSELNVNALLLGDSALYLCASSPRGLAGVSKNIQYFGAGTRLSVL.

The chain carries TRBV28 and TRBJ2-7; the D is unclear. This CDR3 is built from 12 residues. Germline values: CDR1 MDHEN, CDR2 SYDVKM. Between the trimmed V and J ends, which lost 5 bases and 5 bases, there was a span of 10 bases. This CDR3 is CASSTSPHEQYV. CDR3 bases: TGTGCCAGCAGTACCAGCCCCCACGAGCAGTACGTC.

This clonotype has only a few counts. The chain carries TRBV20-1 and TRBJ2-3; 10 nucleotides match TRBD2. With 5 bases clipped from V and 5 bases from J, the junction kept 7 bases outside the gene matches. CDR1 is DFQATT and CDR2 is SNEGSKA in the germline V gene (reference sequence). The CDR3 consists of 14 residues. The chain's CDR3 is CSAQREGRGDTQYF. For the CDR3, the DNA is TGCAGTGCTCAGCGGGAGGGCCGCGGAGATACGCAGTATTTT.

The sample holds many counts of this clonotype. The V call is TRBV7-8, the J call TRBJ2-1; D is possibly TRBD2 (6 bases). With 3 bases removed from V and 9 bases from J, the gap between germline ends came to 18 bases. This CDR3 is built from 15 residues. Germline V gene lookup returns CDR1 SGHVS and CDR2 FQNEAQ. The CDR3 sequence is CASSFSGNSGGEQFF. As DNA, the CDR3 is TGTGCCAGCAGCTTCTCCGGCAATAGCGGAGGTGAGCAGTTCTTC.

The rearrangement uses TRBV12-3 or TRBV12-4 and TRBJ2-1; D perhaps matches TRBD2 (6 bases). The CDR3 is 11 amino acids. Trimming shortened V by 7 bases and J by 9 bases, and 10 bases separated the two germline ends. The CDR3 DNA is TGTGCCAGCATTGGGCGGGGTGAGCAGTTCTTC. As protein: CASIGRGEQFF.

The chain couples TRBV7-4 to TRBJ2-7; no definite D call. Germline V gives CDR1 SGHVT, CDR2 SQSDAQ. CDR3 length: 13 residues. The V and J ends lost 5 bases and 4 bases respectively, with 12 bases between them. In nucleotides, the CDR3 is TGTGCCAGCAGCCACGACATAGTTTACGAGCAGTACGTC. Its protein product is CASSHDIVYEQYV.

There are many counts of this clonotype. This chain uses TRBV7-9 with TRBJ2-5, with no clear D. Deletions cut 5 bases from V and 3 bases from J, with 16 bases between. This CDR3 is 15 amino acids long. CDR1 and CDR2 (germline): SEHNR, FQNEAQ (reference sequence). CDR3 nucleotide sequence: TGTGCCAGCAGCCTTCCTAGAAGCGCCAAAGAGACCCAGTACTTC. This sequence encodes CASSLPRSAKETQYF.

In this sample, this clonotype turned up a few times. CDR3 DNA sequence: TGTGCCAGCAGTTACTCCAGAGGGGATTGGGTGGATACGCAGTATTTT. Encoded protein: CASSYSRGDWVDTQYF. V is TRBV6-2 or TRBV6-3 and J is TRBJ2-3, with D possibly called TRBD1 or TRBD2 (5 bases each). The germline gives CDR1 MNHEY, CDR2 SVGEGT. The CDR3 runs to 16 residues. V was pared by 0 bases and J by 6 bases, with 16 bases between.

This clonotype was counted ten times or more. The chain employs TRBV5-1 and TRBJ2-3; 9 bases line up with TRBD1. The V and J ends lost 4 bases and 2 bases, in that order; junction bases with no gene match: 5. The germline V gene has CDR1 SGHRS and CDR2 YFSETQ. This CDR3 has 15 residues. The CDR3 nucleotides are TGCGCCAGCAGCAGGACAGGGGCCAACACAGATACGCAGTATTTT. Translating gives CASSRTGANTDTQYF.

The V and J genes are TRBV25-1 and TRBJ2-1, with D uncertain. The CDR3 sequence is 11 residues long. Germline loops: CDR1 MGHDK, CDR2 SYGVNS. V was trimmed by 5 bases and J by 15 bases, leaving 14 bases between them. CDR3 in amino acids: CASSNPYGLFF. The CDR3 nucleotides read TGTGCCAGCAGTAACCCCTACGGCCTGTTCTTC.

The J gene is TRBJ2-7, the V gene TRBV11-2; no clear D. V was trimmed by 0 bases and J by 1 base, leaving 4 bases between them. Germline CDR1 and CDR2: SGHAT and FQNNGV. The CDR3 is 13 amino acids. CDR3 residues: CASSLDYSYEQYF. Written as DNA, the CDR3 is TGTGCCAGCAGCTTAGATTATTCCTACGAGCAGTACTTC.

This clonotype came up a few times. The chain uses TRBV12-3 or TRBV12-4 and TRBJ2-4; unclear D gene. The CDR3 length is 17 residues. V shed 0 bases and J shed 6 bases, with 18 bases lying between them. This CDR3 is CASSLALVIGMGNIQYF. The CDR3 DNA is TGTGCCAGCAGTTTAGCGCTGGTCATAGGAATGGGAAACATTCAGTACTTC.

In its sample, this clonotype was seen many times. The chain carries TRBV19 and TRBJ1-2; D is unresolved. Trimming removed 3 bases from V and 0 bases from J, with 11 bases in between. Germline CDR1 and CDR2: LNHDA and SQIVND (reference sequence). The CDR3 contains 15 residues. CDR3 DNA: TGTGCCAGTAGTATTAACAGCTGGACTAACTATGGCTACACCTTC. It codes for CASSINSWTNYGYTF.

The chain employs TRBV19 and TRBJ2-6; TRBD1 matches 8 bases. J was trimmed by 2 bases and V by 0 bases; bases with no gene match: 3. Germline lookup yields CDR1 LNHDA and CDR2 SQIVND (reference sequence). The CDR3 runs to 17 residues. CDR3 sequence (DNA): TGTGCCAGTAGTATAGAACAGGGGGTTGCTGGGGCCAACGTCCTGACTTTC. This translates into CASSIEQGVAGANVLTF. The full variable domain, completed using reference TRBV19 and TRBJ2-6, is DGGITQSPKYLFRKEGQNVTLSCEQNLNHDAMYWYRQDPGQGLRLIYYSQIVNDFQKGDIAEGYSVSREKKESFPLTVTSAQKNPTAFYLCASSIEQGVAGANVLTFGAGSRLTVL.